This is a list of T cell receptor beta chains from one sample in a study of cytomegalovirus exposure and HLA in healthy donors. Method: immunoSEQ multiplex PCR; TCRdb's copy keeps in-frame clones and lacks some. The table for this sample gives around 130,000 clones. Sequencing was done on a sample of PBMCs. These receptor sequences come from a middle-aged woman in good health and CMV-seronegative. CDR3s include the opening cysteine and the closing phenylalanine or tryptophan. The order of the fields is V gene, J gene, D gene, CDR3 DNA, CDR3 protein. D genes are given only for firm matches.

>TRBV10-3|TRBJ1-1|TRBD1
TGTGCCATCACCCCTGGGACAGTTATGAACACTGAAGCTTTCTTT
CAITPGTVMNTEAFF
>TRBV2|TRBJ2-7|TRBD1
TGTGCCAGCGGGGGGACAGGGGTTGACTTC
CASGGTGVDF
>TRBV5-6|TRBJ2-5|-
TGTGCCACAAAGACAGGCACCGAAGAGACCCAGTACTTC
CATKTGTEETQYF
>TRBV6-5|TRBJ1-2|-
TGTGCCAGCAGTTACAGAGGGCAGGGCTACACCTTC
CASSYRGQGYTF
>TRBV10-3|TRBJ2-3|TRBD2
TGTGCCATCGGGTCGACTAGCGGGGGGGCAGATACGCAGTATTTT
CAIGSTSGGADTQYF
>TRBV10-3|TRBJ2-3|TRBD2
TGTGCCATCAGTGAGACCGGACTAGCGGTTGCGGCGGATACGCAGTATTTT
CAISETGLAVAADTQYF
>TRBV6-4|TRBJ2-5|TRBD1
TGTGCCAGCAGCCCACAGGGGGCCAGGCAAGAGACCCAGTACTTC
CASSPQGARQETQYF
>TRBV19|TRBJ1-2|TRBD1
TGTGCCAGTAGTATCCCCGGACAGGGGGGGGGCTACACCTTC
CASSIPGQGGGYTF
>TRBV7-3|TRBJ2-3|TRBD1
TGTGCCAGCAGCCCTGGACAGGGGGGAGATACGCAGTATTTT
CASSPGQGGDTQYF
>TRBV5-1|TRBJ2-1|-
TGCGCCAGCAGCTTGGGGCGGACAAATTTTTACAATGAGCAGTTCTTC
CASSLGRTNFYNEQFF
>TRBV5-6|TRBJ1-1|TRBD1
TGTGCCAGCAGCTTGGCTCTAGGGACAGGGGACACTGAAGCTTTCTTT
CASSLALGTGDTEAFF
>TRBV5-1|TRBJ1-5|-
TGCGCCAGCAGCCCCCAGGGTTCTAGCAATCAGCCCCAGCATTTT
CASSPQGSSNQPQHF
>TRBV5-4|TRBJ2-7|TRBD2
TGTGCCAGCAGCTTGGGGGGGGGATCCTACGAGCAGTACTTC
CASSLGGGSYEQYF
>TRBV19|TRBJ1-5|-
TGTGCCAGTAGTACTGGGGAGAAGCCCCAGCATTTT
CASSTGEKPQHF
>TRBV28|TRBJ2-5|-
TGTGCCAGCAGAGGGCCCTGGGGGCGCGAGACCCAGTACTTC
CASRGPWGRETQYF
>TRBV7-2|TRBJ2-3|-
TGTGCCAGCAGCGGCCAGTTGGAGGATACGCAGTATTTT
CASSGQLEDTQYF
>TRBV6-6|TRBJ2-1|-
TGTGCCAGCAGCAGCGGGCGGGACTTGACCTACAATGAGCAGTTCTTC
CASSSGRDLTYNEQFF
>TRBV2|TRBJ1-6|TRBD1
TGTGCCAGCAGTGTTACCGGGACAGGAGGTTCACCCCTCCACTTT
CASSVTGTGGSPLHF
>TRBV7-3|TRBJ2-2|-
TGTGCCAGCAGCTTAAAGCCCAACAGGGACCTCACCGGGGAGCTGTTTTTT
CASSLKPNRDLTGELFF
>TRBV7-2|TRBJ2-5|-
TGTGCCAGCAGCTTACAGGGACAAAAAGAGACCCAGTACTTC
CASSLQGQKETQYF
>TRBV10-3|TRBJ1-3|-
TGTGCCATCAGTGAGCAGGGTATCTCTGGAAACACCATATATTTT
CAISEQGISGNTIYF
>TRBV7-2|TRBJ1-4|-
TGTGCCAGCAGCCCCGAGCGGGGCGACAGAAATGAAAAACTGTTTTTT
CASSPERGDRNEKLFF
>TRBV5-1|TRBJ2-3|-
TGCGCCAGCAGCCCCGACGGGGCAGATACGCAGTATTTT
CASSPDGADTQYF
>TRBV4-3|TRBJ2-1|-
TGCGCCAGCAGCCAAGATTCGGTCCCCTACAATGAGCAGTTCTTC
CASSQDSVPYNEQFF
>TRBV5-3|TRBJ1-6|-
TGTGCCAGAAGCCGCCGGGGGGCCAGCTGGAATTCACCCCTCCACTTT
CARSRRGASWNSPLHF
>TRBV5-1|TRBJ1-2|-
TGCGCCAGCAGCTTCTGGGGGGGTAACTATGGCTACACCTTC
CASSFWGGNYGYTF
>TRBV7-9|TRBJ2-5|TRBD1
TGTGCCAGCAGCTACGTCCCGGGACAGGGTTGGTTCCAAGAGACCCAGTACTTC
CASSYVPGQGWFQETQYF
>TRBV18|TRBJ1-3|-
TGTGCCAGCTCACCAGAGAACTCTGGAAACACCATATATTTT
CASSPENSGNTIYF
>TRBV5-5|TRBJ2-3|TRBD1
TGTGCCAGCAGCTGGGACAGGGAAGATACGCAGTATTTT
CASSWDREDTQYF
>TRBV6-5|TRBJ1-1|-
TGTGCCAGCAGTTACTCGGCATACACTGAAGCTTTCTTT
CASSYSAYTEAFF
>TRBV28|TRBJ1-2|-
TGTGCCAGCAGTCCGGGACTCAGGGCTGGCTACACCTTC
CASSPGLRAGYTF
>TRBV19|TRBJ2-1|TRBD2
TGTGCCAGTAGTACTTCTACTAGCGAGTACAATGAGCAGTTCTTC
CASSTSTSEYNEQFF
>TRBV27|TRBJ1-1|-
TGTGCCAGCAGTTCACGGTCTCAAGCTTTCTTT
CASSSRSQAFF
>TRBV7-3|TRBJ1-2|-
TGTGCCAGCAGCCCACAGCCGTCCTATGGCTACACCTTC
CASSPQPSYGYTF
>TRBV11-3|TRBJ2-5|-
TGTGCCAGCAGCTTATCCAGGCAAGAGACCCAGTACTTC
CASSLSRQETQYF
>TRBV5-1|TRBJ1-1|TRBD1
TGCGCCAGCAGCCGGGAGGGGCAGGGGGTGAACACTGAAGCTTTCTTT
CASSREGQGVNTEAFF
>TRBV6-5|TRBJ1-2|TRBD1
TGTGCCAGCAGTCCCGACAGGGAAAGAGGCTACACCTTC
CASSPDRERGYTF
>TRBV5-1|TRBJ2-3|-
TGCGCCAGCAGCTTGGTCCTAGCCATAGATACGCAGTATTTT
CASSLVLAIDTQYF
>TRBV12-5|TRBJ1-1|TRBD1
TGTGCTAGTGGTTTTGAAACAGGGGGCAGAACTGAAGCTTTCTTT
CASGFETGGRTEAFF
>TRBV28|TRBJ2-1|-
TGTGCCAGTGAAGAGAGCTCCTACAATGAGCAGTTCTTC
CASEESSYNEQFF
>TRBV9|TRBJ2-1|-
TGTGCCAGCAGCGTTCCAATGGGCAGGGGAGCCTACAATGAGCAGTTCTTC
CASSVPMGRGAYNEQFF
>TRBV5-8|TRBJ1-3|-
TGTGCCAGCGGGGACTGGGGAGACGGAAACACCATATATTTT
CASGDWGDGNTIYF
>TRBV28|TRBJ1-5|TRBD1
TGTGCCAGCAGCTCGCCCCACACCCGCAGGGGGAAGCCCCAGCATTTT
CASSSPHTRRGKPQHF
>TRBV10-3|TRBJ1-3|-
TGTGCCATCAGTGACTCAGGAGGAAACACCATATATTTT
CAISDSGGNTIYF
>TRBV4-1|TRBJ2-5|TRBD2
TGCGCCAGCAGCCCCCAGGGACTAGCGGAGGTGGAGACCCAGTACTTC
CASSPQGLAEVETQYF
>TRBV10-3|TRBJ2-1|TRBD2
TGTGCCACCGGGGGGGACAACAATGAGCAGTTCTTC
CATGGDNNEQFF
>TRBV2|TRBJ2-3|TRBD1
TGTGCCAGCAGGTGGACAGGGGGAGTGACAGATACGCAGTATTTT
CASRWTGGVTDTQYF
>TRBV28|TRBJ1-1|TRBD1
TGTGCCAGCAGTTTGACCTTGGGACAGGTCCCCCTGGTGCTAGCCTTGGATGAAGCTTTCTTT
CASSLTLGQVPLVLALDEAFF
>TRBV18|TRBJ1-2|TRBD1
TGTGCCAGCTCCCCCTCGACAGGGGCCATTCCTTTTAAAGGCTACACCTTC
CASSPSTGAIPFKGYTF
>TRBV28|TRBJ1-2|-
TGTGCCAGCAGTCTGACAGTCGACTATGGCTACACCTTC
CASSLTVDYGYTF
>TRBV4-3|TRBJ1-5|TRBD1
TGCGCCAGCAGCCAAGCAGGGGGCAGCAATCAGCCCCAGCATTTT
CASSQAGGSNQPQHF
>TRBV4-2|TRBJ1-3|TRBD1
TGTGCCAGCAGCCAAGCCCCAGGGGGGACTGGAAACACCATATATTTT
CASSQAPGGTGNTIYF
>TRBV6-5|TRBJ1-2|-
TGTGCCAGCAGCCCTGCTAGGGGTTATGGCTACACCTTC
CASSPARGYGYTF